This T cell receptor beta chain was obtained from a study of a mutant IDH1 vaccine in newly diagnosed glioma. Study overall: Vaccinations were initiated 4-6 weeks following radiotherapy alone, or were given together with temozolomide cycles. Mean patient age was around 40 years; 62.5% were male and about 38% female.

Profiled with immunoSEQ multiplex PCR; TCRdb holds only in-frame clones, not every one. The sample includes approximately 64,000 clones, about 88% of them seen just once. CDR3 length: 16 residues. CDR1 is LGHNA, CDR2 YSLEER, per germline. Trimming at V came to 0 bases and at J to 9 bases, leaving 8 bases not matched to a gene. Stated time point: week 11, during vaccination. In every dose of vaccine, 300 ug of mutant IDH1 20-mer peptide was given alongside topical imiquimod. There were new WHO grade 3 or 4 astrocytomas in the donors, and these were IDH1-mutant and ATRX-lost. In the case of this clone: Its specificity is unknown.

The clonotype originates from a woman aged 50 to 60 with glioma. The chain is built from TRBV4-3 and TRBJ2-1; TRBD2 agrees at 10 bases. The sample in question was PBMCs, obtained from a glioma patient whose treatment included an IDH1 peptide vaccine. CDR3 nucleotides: TGCGCCAGCAGCCAAGAAAAAGCGGGGGGGGGAAGTGAGCAGTTCTTC. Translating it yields CASSQEKAGGGSEQFF.